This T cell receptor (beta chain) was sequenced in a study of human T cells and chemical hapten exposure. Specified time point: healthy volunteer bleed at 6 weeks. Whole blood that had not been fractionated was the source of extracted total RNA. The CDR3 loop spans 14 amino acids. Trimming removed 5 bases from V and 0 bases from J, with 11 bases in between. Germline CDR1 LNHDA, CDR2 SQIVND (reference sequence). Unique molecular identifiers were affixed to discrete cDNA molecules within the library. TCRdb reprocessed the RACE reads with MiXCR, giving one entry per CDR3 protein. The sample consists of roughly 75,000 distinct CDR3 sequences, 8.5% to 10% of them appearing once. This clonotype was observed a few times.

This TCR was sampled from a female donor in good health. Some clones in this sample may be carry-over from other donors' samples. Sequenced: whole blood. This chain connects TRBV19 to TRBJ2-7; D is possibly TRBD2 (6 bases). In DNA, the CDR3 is TGTGCCAGTAGTCTTAGCGGTTTCTCCTACGAGCAGTACTTC. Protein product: CASSLSGFSYEQYF.